This T cell receptor beta chain appears in the sequencing data of a study of long-term antiretroviral therapy in people with HIV. Per donor, a minimum of one pre-ART and a minimum of two post-ART PBMC samples were available. This clone was detected a few times. Its antigen is undetermined. General study results and limits: Blood obtained between the mid-2000s and the late 2010s may reflect older ART regimens. For ART adherence, viral resistance and therapy changes, no data were available.

The CDR3 length is 11 residues. V lost 1 base and J 7 bases, leaving 3 bases between the germline ends. Germline CDR1 and CDR2: SGHKS and YYEKEE (reference sequence). They ran version v3.0 of the immunoSEQ assay at survey level. The data were produced by immunoSEQ multiplex PCR, yet TCRdb's version contains in-frame clones alone and is incomplete. The table has some 21,000 clones, almost 85% seen once; the top ten hold 5%. The chain is built from TRBV5-5 and TRBJ1-5; D is unclear. The material was unsorted PBMCs, obtained 0.3 years after starting antiretroviral therapy. The clonotype originates from a man in his forties or fifties with HIV. CDR3 in amino acids: CASSLNQPQHF. The CDR3 region has the DNA TGTGCCAGCAGCTTGAACCAGCCCCAGCATTTT.